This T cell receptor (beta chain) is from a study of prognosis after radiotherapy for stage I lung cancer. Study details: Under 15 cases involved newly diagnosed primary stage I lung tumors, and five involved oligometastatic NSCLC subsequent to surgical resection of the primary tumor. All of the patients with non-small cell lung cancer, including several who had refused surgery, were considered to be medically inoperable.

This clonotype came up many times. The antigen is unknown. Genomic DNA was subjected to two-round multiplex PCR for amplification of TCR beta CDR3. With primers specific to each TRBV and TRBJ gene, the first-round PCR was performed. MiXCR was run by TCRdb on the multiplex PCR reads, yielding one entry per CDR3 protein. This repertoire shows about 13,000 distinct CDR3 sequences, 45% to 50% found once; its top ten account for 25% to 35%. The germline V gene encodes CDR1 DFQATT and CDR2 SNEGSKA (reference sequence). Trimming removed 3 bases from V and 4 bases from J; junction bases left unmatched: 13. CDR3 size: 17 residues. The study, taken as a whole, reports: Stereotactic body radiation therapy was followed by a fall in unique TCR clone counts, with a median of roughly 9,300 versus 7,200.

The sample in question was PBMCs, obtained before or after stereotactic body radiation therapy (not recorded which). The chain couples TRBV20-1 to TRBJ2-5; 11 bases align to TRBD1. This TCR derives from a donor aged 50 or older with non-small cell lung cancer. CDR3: CSASSLGDRGFGETQYF. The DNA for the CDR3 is TGCAGTGCTAGTTCGTTAGGGGACAGGGGGTTCGGAGAGACCCAGTACTTC.